The clone carrying this T cell receptor beta chain was seen a handful of times. The record originates from a study of blood T cells in healthy people across ages. A second PCR of about 7 to 12 cycles used a sample-barcoded 5' primer and a J-beta primer mix. TCRdb called the 5' RACE reads again in MiXCR, with one record for every CDR3 protein. The sample includes 1.8 million or so distinct CDR3 sequences, approximately 40% seen only once; the top ten take roughly 24%. Germline V lookup: CDR1 DFQATT, CDR2 SNEGSKA (reference sequence). The J segment lost 1 base and the V segment lost 1 base, leaving 3 bases of the junction unmatched. The CDR3 has 14 residues.

V is TRBV20-1 and J is TRBJ1-1; the match to TRBD1 covers 7 bases. The material sequenced was blood. The clonotype was recovered from a human donor in good health. The CDR3 nucleotides read TGCAGTGCTAGAGTCCGGGACAGGAACACTGAAGCTTTCTTT. Protein sequence: CSARVRDRNTEAFF.